The 25 T cell receptor beta chains presented below share a single source sample, sequenced in a study of T cell responses to AZD1222 COVID-19 vaccine. Sequencing was performed with immunoSEQ multiplex PCR; in TCRdb, only in-frame clones are kept and a portion is missing. The sample records 80,000 to 100,000 clones, 70% to 90% being singletons. Sequences were derived from peripheral blood, sampled on day 0 of AZD1222 vaccination. These receptors all stem from an adult in good health.

This rearrangement joins TRBV24-1 to TRBJ1-6; D unclear. The CDR3 is 15 amino acids. Germline CDR1 KGHDR, CDR2 SFDVKD. The V gene lost 4 bases and the J gene lost 8 bases, with 14 bases spanning the gap. CDR3 region: CATSDPTQRDSPLHF. CDR3 DNA: TGTGCCACCAGTGACCCGACACAACGCGATTCACCCCTCCACTTT.

J is TRBJ1-6 and V is TRBV3-1 (or the pseudogene TRBV3-2); no clear D gene. This CDR3 spans 15 amino acids. The V and J ends lost 1 base and 12 bases respectively, with 16 bases between them. CDR1 LGHDT and CDR2 YNNKEL come from the germline V gene (reference sequence). DNA for the CDR3: TGTGCCAGCAGCCAAGGTGTCAGGACGGAGGGACCCCTCCACTTT. Amino acid sequence: CASSQGVRTEGPLHF.

This rearrangement joins TRBV13 to TRBJ2-7, with D unresolved. Germline V gene sequence: CDR1 PRHDT, CDR2 FYEKMQ (reference sequence). This CDR3 is 14 amino acids long. V lost 0 bases and J lost 5, with 11 bases in between. CDR3 amino acids: CASSLGKGSHEQYF. The CDR3 DNA reads as TGTGCCAGCAGCTTAGGGAAGGGAAGCCACGAGCAGTACTTC.

V and J are TRBV28 and TRBJ1-2, with D uncertain. V was trimmed by 6 bases and J by 9 bases, leaving 8 bases between them. The CDR3 has 10 amino acids. CDR1 is MDHEN and CDR2 is SYDVKM in the germline V gene. CDR3 nucleotides: TGTGCCAGCAGCCTTGGAAGCTACACCTTC. It is translated as CASSLGSYTF.

This clone was seen a single time. This chain joins TRBV11-3 and TRBJ2-2, with D possibly TRBD2 on 6 matching bases. Between the trimmed V and J ends, which lost 2 bases and 3 bases, there was a span of 19 bases. The CDR3 runs to 18 residues. CDR1 SGHNT and CDR2 YENEEA come from the germline V gene. The CDR3 is CASSLLRMGEADTGELFF. The DNA for the CDR3 is TGTGCCAGCAGCTTATTACGCATGGGGGAGGCCGACACCGGGGAGCTGTTTTTT.

The rearrangement uses TRBV5-6 and TRBJ1-6, with 7 bases lining up with TRBD1. This CDR3 has 14 amino acids. V lost 2 bases and J lost 5; bases outside the gene matches: 1. The germline gives CDR1 SGHDT, CDR2 YYEEEE. CDR3: CASSFGTDNSPLHF. The DNA for the CDR3 is TGTGCCAGCAGCTTTGGGACAGATAATTCACCCCTCCACTTT.

This chain connects TRBV19 to TRBJ1-5, with 11 bases lining up with TRBD1. V shed 3 bases, J shed 6 bases, and the junction held 4 bases outside the gene matches. CDR3 length equals 15 residues. The germline V gene has CDR1 LNHDA and CDR2 SQIVND (reference sequence). Written as DNA, the CDR3 is TGTGCCAGTAGTATGGGGACAGGGGGTTCTCAGCCCCAGCATTTT. It yields the protein CASSMGTGGSQPQHF.

This sequence joins TRBV7-8 and TRBJ2-6; D unclear. This CDR3 has 17 amino acids. Germline CDR1 SGHVS, CDR2 FQNEAQ. Trimming took off 5 bases at V and 0 bases at J, with 14 bases between the two ends. The CDR3 sequence is CASSPWLGTSGANVLTF. The DNA of the CDR3 is TGTGCCAGCAGCCCATGGCTTGGTACCTCTGGGGCCAACGTCCTGACTTTC.

The rearrangement uses TRBV7-2 and TRBJ2-5; 8 bases are shared with TRBD1. CDR1 is SGHTA, CDR2 FQGNSA, per germline. This CDR3 spans 14 amino acids. V shed 1 base and J 5 bases; nucleotides not matched to a gene: 3. The chain's CDR3 is CASSLGTGRETQYF. For the CDR3, the DNA is TGTGCCAGCAGCTTAGGGACAGGGCGGGAGACCCAGTACTTC.

V usage is TRBV10-2 and J usage is TRBJ1-4; maybe TRBD1 (5 bases). The germline CDR1 and CDR2 sequences are WSHSY and SAAADI. The germline V and J ends were trimmed by 6 bases and 7 bases, with 12 bases remaining between them. There are 13 residues in the CDR3. The CDR3 DNA reads as TGCGCCAGCAGAGATCCAGGGAGTGAAAAACTGTTTTTT. Translated, it gives CASRDPGSEKLFF.

CDR3 residues: CAISEDGRATDDEQYF. The DNA for the CDR3 is TGTGCCATCAGTGAAGACGGGAGGGCGACGGACGACGAGCAGTACTTC. V and J are TRBV10-3 and TRBJ2-7, with TRBD2 matching over 8 bases. The CDR3 sequence is 16 residues long. The V and J ends lost 3 bases and 5 bases, in that order; junction bases with no gene match: 12. The V gene's germline CDR1 is ENHRY and CDR2 SYGVKD.

The chain employs TRBV7-9 and TRBJ2-5; weak D call: TRBD1 (5 bases). V gave up 1 base and J gave up 0 bases, with 9 bases separating them. The CDR3 extends over 15 amino acids. Germline V gene data show CDR1 as SEHNR and CDR2 as FQNEAQ (reference sequence). CDR3 sequence reads: CASSLGPGYQETQYF. The DNA of the CDR3 is TGTGCCAGCAGCTTAGGCCCAGGGTACCAAGAGACCCAGTACTTC.

This chain links TRBV7-9 with TRBJ2-1; the D is unclear. Trimming took 3 bases from V and 7 from J, leaving 4 bases between them. Germline CDR1 and CDR2: SEHNR and FQNEAQ (reference sequence). The CDR3 runs to 11 residues. The DNA for the CDR3 is TGTGCCAGCAGCTTCCAAAATGAGCAGTTCTTC. It yields the protein CASSFQNEQFF.

The chain links TRBV27 to TRBJ1-6; no clear D. The germline gives CDR1 MNHEY, CDR2 SMNVEV (reference sequence). The CDR3 covers 12 residues. V was shortened by 5 bases and J by 7 bases, with 6 bases between the two germline ends. CDR3 residues: CASSQVNSPLHF. The DNA of the CDR3 is TGTGCCAGCAGTCAGGTCAATTCACCCCTCCACTTT.

The rearrangement links TRBV10-3 to TRBJ1-6, with 7 bases fitting TRBD1. The CDR3 runs 13 residues. Germline V gives CDR1 ENHRY, CDR2 SYGVKD. The ends lost 2 bases at V and 13 bases at J; junction bases unmatched: 5. The CDR3 reads CAISEDRVHPLHF. In DNA form, the CDR3 reads TGTGCCATCAGTGAGGACAGGGTTCACCCCCTCCACTTT.

This clone was counted between two and nine times. This chain connects TRBV10-3 to TRBJ2-7, with 9 bases fitting TRBD2. CDR3 length: 15 amino acids. CDR1 is ENHRY, CDR2 SYGVKD, per germline. J gave up 2 bases and V 4 bases, and 6 bases lay outside the gene matches. DNA of the CDR3: TGTGCCATCAGTGGCGGGGCGGGAGGGACCTACGAGCAGTACTTC. Translated: CAISGGAGGTYEQYF.

CDR3 loop: CASSVEGGGILGSYEQYF. The CDR3 region has the DNA TGTGCCAGCAGCGTAGAGGGGGGAGGTATTTTAGGCTCCTACGAGCAGTACTTC. The chain uses TRBV9 and TRBJ2-7; the D call may be TRBD1 or TRBD2 (6 bases each). V lost 0 bases and J lost 0, with 19 bases in between. The CDR3 extends over 18 amino acids. The germline CDR1 and CDR2 sequences are SGDLS and YYNGEE.

The chain links TRBV24-1 to TRBJ1-2; D not resolved. The length of the CDR3 is 14 residues. Germline lookup yields CDR1 KGHDR and CDR2 SFDVKD. Trimming left V 4 bases short and J 7 bases short, with 15 bases between. CDR3 sequence (DNA): TGTGCCACCAGTGACCCGAGCTCAGCGTTTGGCTACACCTTC. It translates to CATSDPSSAFGYTF.

The chain combines TRBV3-1 (or the pseudogene TRBV3-2) with TRBJ2-1; 12 bases align to TRBD2. The CDR3 is 14 amino acids. V dropped 8 bases and J dropped 7; count of bases not matched to a gene: 6. Per the germline V gene, CDR1 is LGHDT and CDR2 is YNNKEL (reference sequence). CDR3 residues: CASRLAGGMNEQFF. DNA of the CDR3: TGTGCCAGCCGCCTAGCGGGAGGGATGAATGAGCAGTTCTTC.

The chain has TRBV29-1 and TRBJ2-1; D may match TRBD1 or TRBD2 (6 bases each). CDR1 is SQVTM, CDR2 ANQGSEA, per germline. Trimming cost V 6 bases and J 1 base, with 16 bases left between them. The CDR3 spans 15 residues. In DNA form, the CDR3 reads TGCAGCGTGGGGGGCGGGACACCGTCCTACAATGAGCAGTTCTTC. This translates into CSVGGGTPSYNEQFF.

This clone was counted between two and nine times. This rearrangement joins TRBV6-5 to TRBJ2-2; 7 bases fit TRBD2. The J segment lost 7 bases and the V segment lost 5 bases, leaving 4 bases of the junction unmatched. Germline V gene lookup returns CDR1 MNHEY and CDR2 SVGAGI. There are 13 residues in the CDR3. The CDR3 bases are TGTGCCAGCAGTCGGAGGGAGGGCGGGGAGCTGTTTTTT. This translates into CASSRREGGELFF.

The rearrangement uses TRBV12-3 or TRBV12-4 and TRBJ1-4, with unresolved D. CDR3 length: 12 residues. Deletions cut 6 bases from V and 3 bases from J, with 5 bases between. This chain's CDR3 is CASSHSNEKLFF. CDR3 in DNA: TGTGCCAGCAGCCACTCTAATGAAAAACTGTTTTTT.

J is TRBJ1-2 and V is TRBV14; 7 bases line up with TRBD1. The J segment lost 8 bases and the V segment lost 1 base, leaving 7 bases of the junction unmatched. Per the germline V gene, CDR1 is SGHDN and CDR2 is FVKESK. The CDR3 has 14 amino acids. Written as DNA, the CDR3 is TGTGCCAGCAGCCAAGTCGTCAGGGGGGGAGGCTACACCTTC. Translation: CASSQVVRGGGYTF.

CDR3 coding DNA: TGTGCCAGCAGTTACTCTCCGGGGGTAGAGCCCCAGCATTTT. The encoded protein is CASSYSPGVEPQHF. This chain uses TRBV6-2 or TRBV6-3 with TRBJ1-5; the D gene is possibly TRBD1 (5 bases). Germline CDR1 is MNHEY and CDR2 is SVGEGT. Between the trimmed V and J ends, which lost 0 bases and 8 bases, there was a span of 11 bases. The CDR3 covers 14 residues.

The V gene is TRBV18, the J gene TRBJ2-1; no firm D call. V was cut by 2 bases and J by 5 bases, with 10 bases left in between. The CDR3 totals 14 residues. From germline, CDR1 is KGHSH and CDR2 LQKENI. The CDR3 sequence: CASSPTLINNEQFF. The CDR3 nucleotides read TGTGCCAGCTCACCAACTTTAATTAACAATGAGCAGTTCTTC.